This T cell receptor beta chain was profiled in a study of OX40 agonist ivuxolimab in advanced cancers. The overall study: Treatment of patients was with ivuxolimab, an agonistic anti-OX40 (CD134) antibody.

The CDR3 covers 15 residues. From germline, CDR1 is LNHDA and CDR2 SQIVND (reference sequence). V trimming: 7 bases; J trimming: 7 bases; junction bases outside the gene matches: 12. General study points: Circulating CD4+ and CD8+ T cells showed clonal expansion by week 6 at 0.1 to 3.0 mg/kg. Among the lowest peripheral clonal expansion occurred in 0.1-3.0 mg/kg partial responders. Among some nonresponders, normalized T-cell clonal expansion was also low.

The assay was immunoSEQ multiplex PCR, and TCRdb's table has in-frame clones only and misses some. The sample shows around 58,000 clones, roughly 93% of them seen only once. Regarding this clone: Its antigen is undetermined.

The rearrangement uses TRBV19 and TRBJ2-1; 8 bases align to TRBD2. The source is an adult with an advanced solid tumor such as melanoma, head and neck, liver or kidney cancer. The material sequenced was CD4+ or CD8+ T cells sorted from blood, taken in a trial of the OX40 agonist ivuxolimab. In DNA, the CDR3 is TGTGCCAGTATGCCCCCGGGACTAGGCGAAAATGAGCAGTTCTTC. It specifies CASMPPGLGENEQFF.